This T cell receptor beta chain was sequenced in a study of T cell responses to AZD1222 COVID-19 vaccine. Study-wide findings and caveats: Unmutated variant regions are reportedly targeted by nearly half of spike-specific TCRs. Recipients of AZD1222 seropositive at baseline numbered only 6 or 7. Vaccine-associated CD4 TCRs spanned spike, dominant at 160-218 and 743-854.

Per the germline V gene, CDR1 is WSHSY and CDR2 is SAAADI. V lost 7 bases, J lost 6 bases, and 5 bases stayed unmatched. This CDR3 region has 14 residues. Clones were read by immunoSEQ multiplex PCR, and TCRdb kept only the in-frame ones, dropping some. Here the sample spans nearly 200,000 clones, roughly 92% being singletons. A remark on this clone: Its antigen remains unidentified.

Material: peripheral blood, obtained 28 days after the second AZD1222 dose. This receptor was obtained from an adult who received the AZD1222 COVID-19 vaccine. The rearrangement joins TRBV10-2 to TRBJ1-6; 8 positions match TRBD1. The CDR3, as DNA: TGCGCCAGCAATCAGGGGGCGGGTAATTCACCCCTCCACTTT. It is translated as CASNQGAGNSPLHF.